The 32 T cell receptor beta chains in this list originate from one sample, sequenced in a study of molecular identifiers for immune sequencing clone quantification. One entry per CDR3 protein, called by TCRdb with MiXCR from the PCR reads. Counted here are a few hundred thousand distinct CDR3 sequences, roughly a fifth occurring once; the ten biggest clones make up about 0.78%. Sequenced input: naive CD8+ T cells from blood, with Jurkat cell RNA spiked in. Stated subset: FACS-sorted CD8+CD4-CCR7+CD45RA+ naive T cells. The receptors derive from a human donor in good health. Some libraries in this study had Jurkat cell RNA spiked in.

This clonotype was counted many times. V and J are TRBV4-3 and TRBJ2-7; 11 nucleotides match TRBD2. V was pared by 0 bases and J by 1 base, with 5 bases of the junction left unmatched. Per germline, CDR1 LGHNA and CDR2 YSLEER. The CDR3 is 17 residues long. CDR3 sequence (DNA): TGCGCCAGCAGCCAAGATCCGCTAGCGGGGGGATCCTACGAGCAGTACTTC. This encodes CASSQDPLAGGSYEQYF.

This clonotype was counted a single time. Possible read error: a much larger clone is one base away. The J gene is TRBJ2-1, the V gene TRBV11-2; D gene ambiguous. The CDR3 totals 13 residues. Germline CDR1 reads SGHAT; CDR2 reads FQNNGV. V lost 5 bases and J lost 12, with 17 bases in between. The CDR3 here is CASSIAPLVGQFF. Here the CDR3 DNA reads TGTGCCAGCAGCATCGCCCCCCTGGTTGGGCAGTTCTTC.

About this clonotype: Just one base apart from a much larger clone, this may be a read error. J is TRBJ2-3 and V is TRBV7-3; a possible D gene is TRBD2 (6 bases). This CDR3 has 15 residues. The germline V gene has CDR1 SGHTA and CDR2 FQGTGA. The CDR3 sequence: CASGLGLTSSDTQYF. Here the CDR3 DNA reads TGTGCCAGCGGCTTAGGGTTGACTAGTTCAGATACGCAGTATTTT.

This clonotype was seen only a few times. The V and J genes are TRBV4-3 and TRBJ2-3, with 7 bases fitting TRBD1. The CDR3 sequence is 16 residues long. The germline V gene encodes CDR1 LGHNA and CDR2 YSLEER. V lost 3 bases, J lost 0 bases, and 6 bases stayed unmatched. CDR3 bases: TGCGCCAGCAGCCAGGAAACAGGGGTGAGCACAGATACGCAGTATTTT. This translates into CASSQETGVSTDTQYF.

This clonotype occurred once. The gene calls are TRBV20-1 and TRBJ2-2; D may be TRBD1 or TRBD2 (5 bases each). Trimming shortened V by 4 bases and J by 0 bases, and 27 bases separated the two germline ends. The CDR3 is made up of 20 amino acids. From germline, CDR1 is DFQATT and CDR2 SNEGSKA (reference sequence). The CDR3 protein is CSATEGIILRCIANTGELFF. The CDR3 DNA sequence: TGCAGTGCTACTGAGGGGATTATTTTGCGTTGCATCGCGAACACCGGGGAGCTGTTTTTT.

This clonotype showed up many times. The chain joins TRBV19 to TRBJ1-5, with D perhaps TRBD1 (6 bases). V shed 7 bases and J shed 4 bases, with 17 bases lying between them. Germline CDR1 LNHDA, CDR2 SQIVND (reference sequence). CDR3 size: 15 residues. CDR3 sequence: CASNPTGMGNQPQHF. As DNA, the CDR3 is TGTGCCAGTAACCCCACAGGGATGGGTAATCAGCCCCAGCATTTT. Looking up the rest from reference TRBV19 and TRBJ1-5 gives the full variable domain: DGGITQSPKYLFRKEGQNVTLSCEQNLNHDAMYWYRQDPGQGLRLIYYSQIVNDFQKGDIAEGYSVSREKKESFPLTVTSAQKNPTAFYLCASNPTGMGNQPQHFGDGTRLSIL.

This clonotype was detected ten times or more. The chain carries TRBV9 and TRBJ2-2; D is ambiguous. Per germline, CDR1 SGDLS and CDR2 YYNGEE. Trimming took 0 bases from V and 6 from J, leaving 3 bases between them. This CDR3 is built from 12 residues. This chain's CDR3 is CASSVAAGELFF. The CDR3 DNA follows: TGTGCCAGCAGCGTAGCAGCCGGGGAGCTGTTTTTT. Based on the CDR3 plus reference TRBV9 and TRBJ2-2, the full variable domain is DSGVTQTPKHLITATGQRVTLRCSPRSGDLSVYWYQQSLDQGLQFLIQYYNGEERAKGNILERFSAQQFPDLHSELNLSSLELGDSALYFCASSVAAGELFFGEGSRLTVL.

For this clonotype: A much larger clone is a single base away; this may be a read error. This chain connects TRBV28 to TRBJ2-7; D tentatively fits TRBD1 or TRBD2 (7 bases each). Germline lookup yields CDR1 MDHEN and CDR2 SYDVKM. V was cut by 2 bases and J by 7 bases, with 18 bases left in between. The CDR3 runs 15 residues. The CDR3 DNA sequence: TGTGCCAGCAGTTTAAGGACAGGTCCAGCGGGGGAGCAGTACTTC. Translated: CASSLRTGPAGEQYF.

This rearrangement joins TRBV27 to TRBJ1-1; TRBD1 is a possible D gene (5 bases). CDR3 length equals 15 residues. Trimming stripped 2 bases from V and 5 bases from J, with 15 bases between. Germline V CDR1 and CDR2: MNHEY, SMNVEV (reference sequence). The DNA of the CDR3 is TGTGCCAGCAGTTTAGGTTTTGAGGGGAGGACTGAAGCTTTCTTT. This gives the protein CASSLGFEGRTEAFF.

This clonotype was detected ten times or more. The rearrangement joins TRBV25-1 to TRBJ1-6; weak D call: TRBD1 (5 bases). The V gene lost 5 bases and the J gene lost 19 bases, with 18 bases spanning the gap. The CDR3 has 12 amino acids. Germline V CDR1 and CDR2: MGHDK, SYGVNS. CDR3 nucleotides: TGTGCCAGCAGTCAGGACACTTTTACGTGGCACTTT. This gives the protein CASSQDTFTWHF.

V usage is TRBV11-2 and J usage is TRBJ2-5; tentative D call: TRBD2 (6 bases). CDR1 is SGHAT, CDR2 FQNNGV, per germline. The CDR3 consists of 14 residues. V was clipped by 5 bases and J by 2 bases, with 12 bases between them. The DNA of the CDR3 is TGTGCCAGCAGCCGCCATCTAGCGCAAGAGACCCAGTACTTC. Protein: CASSRHLAQETQYF.

In this sample, this clonotype turned up a few times. This chain connects TRBV7-9 to TRBJ2-3; possibly TRBD1 for D (5 bases). Germline V lookup: CDR1 SEHNR, CDR2 FQNEAQ (reference sequence). Trimming took off 2 bases at V and 0 bases at J, with 15 bases between the two ends. The CDR3 totals 17 residues. This CDR3 is CASSLTQGAISTDTQYF. CDR3 bases: TGTGCCAGCAGCTTAACGCAAGGGGCAATTAGCACAGATACGCAGTATTTT.

The V and J genes are TRBV6-5 and TRBJ2-7; D is ambiguous. The CDR3 sequence is 13 residues long. Trimming shortened V by 0 bases and J by 4 bases, and 7 bases separated the two germline ends. The germline V gene has CDR1 MNHEY and CDR2 SVGAGI. CDR3 bases: TGTGCCAGCAGTTACTCGAATAGTTACGAGCAGTACTTC. It translates to CASSYSNSYEQYF.

This clonotype was picked up many times. CDR3 in DNA: TGTGCCAGCACCCGGGCCCCGGGGAAGACCCAGTACTTC. It is translated as CASTRAPGKTQYF. The rearrangement uses TRBV2 and TRBJ2-5, with a tentative D call TRBD2 (5 bases). Between the trimmed V and J ends, which lost 7 bases and 6 bases, there was a span of 15 bases. This CDR3 spans 13 amino acids. Germline loops: CDR1 SNHLY, CDR2 FYNNEI. Full variable domain (remainder filled in from reference TRBV2 and TRBJ2-5): EPEVTQTPSHQVTQMGQEVILRCVPISNHLYFYWYRQILGQKVEFLVSFYNNEISEKSEIFDDQFSVERPDGSNFTLKIRSTKLEDSAMYFCASTRAPGKTQYFGPGTRLLVL.

This clonotype came up many times. The rearrangement uses TRBV7-9 and TRBJ2-2; no firm D call. There are 16 residues in the CDR3. Germline CDR1 is SEHNR and CDR2 is FQNEAQ (reference sequence). With 5 bases removed from V and 3 bases from J, the gap between germline ends came to 16 bases. This chain's CDR3 is CASSVDPDFDTGELFF. In DNA form, the CDR3 reads TGTGCCAGCAGCGTCGACCCAGATTTTGACACCGGGGAGCTGTTTTTT.

The rearrangement joins TRBV20-1 to TRBJ2-7; no definite D call. CDR3 size: 16 residues. V was clipped by 5 bases and J by 1 base, with 21 bases between them. Germline V gene data show CDR1 as DFQATT and CDR2 as SNEGSKA (reference sequence). The CDR3 DNA is TGCAGTGCTGTTTCGGAAACAGCCTCTTCTTCCTACGAGCAGTACTTC. This codes for CSAVSETASSSYEQYF.

As to this clonotype: With a much larger clone just one base away, this may be a read error. The chain employs TRBV5-1 and TRBJ1-6; possible D gene TRBD1, 5 bases. The CDR3 has 17 amino acids. Germline V CDR1 and CDR2: SGHRS, YFSETQ. CDR3 region: CDSSPGQTGRKNSPLHF. In nucleotides, the CDR3 is TGCGACAGCAGCCCGGGGCAAACGGGACGGAAAAATTCACCCCTCCACTTT.

Remarks on this clonotype: Since the CDR3 does not end with the conserved phenylalanine or tryptophan, this likely comes from a read error. The chain links TRBV9 to TRBJ1-2, with 9 nucleotides matching TRBD1. The ends lost 0 bases at V and 3 bases at J; junction bases unmatched: 0. CDR1 and CDR2 (germline): SGDLS, YYNGEE. The CDR3 extends over 14 amino acids. CDR3 sequence (DNA): TGTGCCAGCAGCGTAGGACAGGGGGACTATGGCTACACCCTC. This encodes CASSVGQGDYGYTL.

This clonotype was counted between two and nine times. The V and J genes are TRBV12-3 or TRBV12-4 and TRBJ2-7, with TRBD2 identical over 10 bases. The CDR3 consists of 17 residues. The trim removed 2 bases at V and 0 bases at J, leaving 7 bases unmatched. The CDR3 loop is CASSLSLGTSVSYEQYF. DNA for the CDR3: TGTGCCAGCAGTTTAAGTCTTGGGACTAGCGTCTCCTACGAGCAGTACTTC.

In this sample, this clonotype turned up many times. The chain links TRBV6-5 to TRBJ2-1; 10 bases line up with TRBD2. The CDR3 covers 15 residues. From germline, CDR1 is MNHEY and CDR2 SVGAGI. After removal of 7 bases from V and 9 bases from J, the junction contained 12 bases not matched to a gene. The CDR3 loop reads CASTESGGAVSEQFF. For the CDR3, the DNA is TGTGCCAGCACCGAGAGCGGGGGGGCCGTGAGTGAGCAGTTCTTC.

In the case of this clonotype: A much larger clone lies one base from this, so it may be a read error. The chain links TRBV29-1 to TRBJ2-5, with D perhaps TRBD1 (5 bases). The CDR3 is 14 residues long. Trimming pared 1 base from V and 3 bases from J, leaving 12 bases between. Germline CDR1 and CDR2: SQVTM and ANQGSEA. CDR3 bases: TGCAGCGTTGAAGGTTTGGGGCTGAAAGAGACCCAGTACTTC. Translated, it gives CSVEGLGLKETQYF.

About this clonotype: A much bigger clone sits one base away, suggesting this may be a read error. The V call is TRBV6-2 or TRBV6-3, the J call TRBJ2-2, with D perhaps matching TRBD1 (5 bases). The CDR3 consists of 17 residues. CDR1 and CDR2 from the germline V gene are MNHEY and SVGEGT. The CDR3 nucleotides are TGTGCCAGCAGTGACCGTCCTCGGACAACGAACACCCGGGAGCTGTTTTTT. Protein product: CASSDRPRTTNTRELFF.

This clonotype was detected once. A much larger clone differs from this one at a single base, so this may be a read error. V gene TRBV19 combines with J gene TRBJ2-2, with TRBD2 as a possible D gene (5 bases). V was clipped by 3 bases and J by 1 base, with 6 bases between them. This CDR3 spans 14 amino acids. In germline, CDR1 is LNHDA, CDR2 SQIVND (reference sequence). DNA for the CDR3: TGTGCCAGTAGTATGAGCGGGAACACCGGGGAGCTGTTTTTT. It codes for CASSMSGNTGELFF.

There are many counts of this clonotype. V usage is TRBV13 and J usage is TRBJ1-1; D is uncertain. V shed 1 base and J shed 1 base, with 7 bases lying between them. This CDR3 has 14 amino acids. CDR1 and CDR2 from the germline V gene are PRHDT and FYEKMQ (reference sequence). CDR3 residues: CASSLEGSNTEAFF. In nucleotides, the CDR3 is TGTGCCAGCAGCTTAGAGGGCTCGAACACTGAAGCTTTCTTT.

For this clonotype: A junction end diverges from the germline sequence, so it may reflect a read error. V is TRBV4-3 and J is TRBJ1-2, with a tentative D call TRBD1 (5 bases). The CDR3 loop spans 16 amino acids. Germline values: CDR1 LGHNA, CDR2 YSLEER. In DNA form, the CDR3 reads TGCGCCAGCAGCCAAGCGGGGCAGGAGGATAACTATGGCTGCACCTTC. Amino acids: CASSQAGQEDNYGCTF.

As concerns this clonotype: A much larger clone is a single base away; this may be a read error. This chain joins TRBV6-5 and TRBJ2-3; no firm D call. Germline lookup yields CDR1 MNHEY and CDR2 SVGAGI. This CDR3 spans 13 amino acids. CDR3 DNA: TGTGCCAGCAGTTCCGCATCGGCAGATACGCTGTATTTT. It specifies CASSSASADTLYF.

The chain carries TRBV5-6 and TRBJ2-3, with TRBD1 matching over 10 bases. This CDR3 comprises 14 residues. With 6 bases clipped from V and 4 bases from J, the junction kept 5 bases outside the gene matches. Germline-derived CDR1 and CDR2 are SGHDT and YYEEEE. The CDR3 DNA follows: TGTGCCAGCACCCAGGGGACAGGGGCAGATACGCAGTATTTT. It encodes CASTQGTGADTQYF.

A remark on this clonotype: With a much larger clone just one base away, this may be a read error. This chain joins TRBV29-1 and TRBJ1-1; tentative D call: TRBD1 (5 bases). The CDR3 is 11 residues long. CDR1 and CDR2 from the germline V gene are SQVTM and ANQGSEA. The CDR3, as DNA: TGCGGCGGGGGTACGGGCACTGAAGCTTTCTTT. Residues: CGGGTGTEAFF.

This rearrangement joins TRBV19 to TRBJ1-5; 7 bases agree with TRBD1. This CDR3 contains 15 residues. Germline-derived CDR1 and CDR2 are LNHDA and SQIVND (reference sequence). The junction had 5 bases not matched to a gene; V was cut back by 6 bases and J by 0 bases. As DNA, the CDR3 is TGTGCCAGTAGCTGGGGACAGTTTAGCAATCAGCCCCAGCATTTT. Encoded protein: CASSWGQFSNQPQHF.

The V call is TRBV3-1, the J call TRBJ2-7; the D is unclear. Trimming removed 4 bases from V and 2 bases from J, with 15 bases in between. Germline V gives CDR1 LGHDT, CDR2 YNNKEL (reference sequence). The CDR3 is made up of 15 amino acids. The CDR3 sequence is CASSPRTLITYEQYF. The DNA of the CDR3 is TGTGCCAGCAGCCCGAGGACCCTAATTACCTACGAGCAGTACTTC.

This clonotype came up many times. V and J are TRBV9 and TRBJ1-5; D gene ambiguous. Trimming left V 2 bases short and J 1 base short, with 7 bases between. CDR1 is SGDLS, CDR2 YYNGEE, per germline. CDR3 length: 14 residues. CDR3 loop: CASSVAGSNQPQHF. CDR3 nucleotide sequence: TGTGCCAGCAGCGTTGCCGGGAGCAATCAGCCCCAGCATTTT.

Of note for this clonotype: One base away lies a much larger clone, so this may be a sequencing read error. The chain employs TRBV27 and TRBJ2-1; D unclear. The CDR3 covers 14 residues. CDR1 and CDR2 from the germline V gene are MNHEY and SMNVEV (reference sequence). CDR3 in amino acids: CASSPLATYNEQLF. DNA for the CDR3: TGTGCCAGCAGTCCCCTGGCCACCTACAATGAGCAGCTCTTC.